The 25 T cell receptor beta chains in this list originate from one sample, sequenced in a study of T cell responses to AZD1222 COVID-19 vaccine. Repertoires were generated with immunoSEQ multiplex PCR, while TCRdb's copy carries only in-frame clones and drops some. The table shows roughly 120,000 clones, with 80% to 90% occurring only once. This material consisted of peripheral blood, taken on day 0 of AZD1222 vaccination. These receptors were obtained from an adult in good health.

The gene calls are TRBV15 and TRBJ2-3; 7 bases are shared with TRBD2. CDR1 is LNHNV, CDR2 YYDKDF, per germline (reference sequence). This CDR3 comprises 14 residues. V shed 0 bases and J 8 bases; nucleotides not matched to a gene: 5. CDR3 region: CATSRDQAGPTQYF. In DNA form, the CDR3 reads TGTGCCACCAGCAGAGATCAAGCGGGGCCTACGCAGTATTTT.

CDR3: CASSPLATGNEKLFF. The CDR3 DNA follows: TGTGCCAGCAGCCCCCTAGCCACGGGGAATGAAAAACTGTTTTTT. This chain joins TRBV16 and TRBJ1-4; D not resolved. This CDR3 has 15 residues. The germline V and J ends were trimmed by 4 bases and 5 bases, with 14 bases remaining between them. In germline, CDR1 is KGHSY, CDR2 FQNENV. Looking up the rest from reference TRBV16 and TRBJ1-4 gives the full variable domain: GEEVAQTPKHLVRGEGQKAKLYCAPIKGHSYVFWYQQVLKNEFKFLISFQNENVFDETGMPKERFSAKCLPNSPCSLEIQATKLEDSAVYFCASSPLATGNEKLFFGSGTQLSVL.

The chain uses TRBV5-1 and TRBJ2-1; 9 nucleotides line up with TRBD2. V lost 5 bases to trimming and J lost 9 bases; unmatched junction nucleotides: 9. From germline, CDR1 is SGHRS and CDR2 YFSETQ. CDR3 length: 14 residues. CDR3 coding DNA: TGCGCCAGCAGAGAAGGCGGGAGGGCCAGTGAGCAGTTCTTC. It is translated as CASREGGRASEQFF.

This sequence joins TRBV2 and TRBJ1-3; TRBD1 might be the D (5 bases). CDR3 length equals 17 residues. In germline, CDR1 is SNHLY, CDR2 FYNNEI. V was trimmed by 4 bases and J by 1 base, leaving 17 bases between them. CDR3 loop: CASSADRGRGSGNTIYF. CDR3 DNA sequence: TGTGCCAGCAGTGCAGACCGGGGCCGGGGGTCTGGAAACACCATATATTTT.

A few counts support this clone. The CDR3 is CASRLGDNEQFF. The CDR3 DNA is TGTGCCTCAAGACTAGGGGACAATGAGCAGTTCTTC. This chain uses TRBV10-3 with TRBJ2-1; a weak D match, TRBD2 (6 bases). The germline V gene encodes CDR1 ENHRY and CDR2 SYGVKD. CDR3 length: 12 residues. V lost 11 bases to trimming and J lost 5 bases, with 13 bases between them.

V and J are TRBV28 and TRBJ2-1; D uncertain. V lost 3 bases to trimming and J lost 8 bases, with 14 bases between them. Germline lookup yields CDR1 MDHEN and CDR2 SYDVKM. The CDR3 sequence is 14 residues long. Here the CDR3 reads CASSFQWVRYEQFF. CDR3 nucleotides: TGTGCCAGCAGTTTTCAGTGGGTGAGGTATGAGCAGTTCTTC.

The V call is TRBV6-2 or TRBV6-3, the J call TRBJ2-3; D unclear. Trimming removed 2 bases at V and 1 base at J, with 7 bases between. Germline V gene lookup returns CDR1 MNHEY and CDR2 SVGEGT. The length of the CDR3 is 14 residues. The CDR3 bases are TGTGCCAGCAGTTACGGGGTACGCACAGATACGCAGTATTTT. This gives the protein CASSYGVRTDTQYF.

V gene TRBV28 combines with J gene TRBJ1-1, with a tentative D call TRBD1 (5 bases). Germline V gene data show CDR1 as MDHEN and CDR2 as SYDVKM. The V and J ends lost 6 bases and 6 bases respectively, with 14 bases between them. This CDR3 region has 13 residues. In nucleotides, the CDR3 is TGTGCCAGCAGGGTTCAAACAGGCGCTGAAGCTTTCTTT. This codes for CASRVQTGAEAFF.

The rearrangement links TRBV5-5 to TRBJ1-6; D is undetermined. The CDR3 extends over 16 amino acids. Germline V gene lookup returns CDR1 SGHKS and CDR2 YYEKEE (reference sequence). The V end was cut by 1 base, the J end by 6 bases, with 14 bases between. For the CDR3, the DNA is TGTGCCAGCAGCTTGAGAGAAGTATCTAGTAATTCACCCCTCCACTTT. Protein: CASSLREVSSNSPLHF. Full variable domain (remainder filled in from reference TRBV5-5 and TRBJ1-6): DAGVTQSPTHLIKTRGQQVTLRCSPISGHKSVSWYQQVLGQGPQFIFQYYEKEERGRGNFPDRFSARQFPNYSSELNVNALLLGDSALYLCASSLREVSSNSPLHFGNGTRLTVT.

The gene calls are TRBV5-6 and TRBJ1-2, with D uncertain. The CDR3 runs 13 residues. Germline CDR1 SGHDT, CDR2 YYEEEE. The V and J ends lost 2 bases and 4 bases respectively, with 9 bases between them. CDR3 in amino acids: CASSFNNGYGYTF. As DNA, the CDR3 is TGTGCCAGCAGCTTTAACAACGGCTATGGCTACACCTTC.

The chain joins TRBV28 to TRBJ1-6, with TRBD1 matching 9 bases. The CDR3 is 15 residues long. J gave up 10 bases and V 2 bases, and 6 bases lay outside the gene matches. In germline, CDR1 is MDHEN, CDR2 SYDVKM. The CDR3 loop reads CASSLPGQGGSPLHF. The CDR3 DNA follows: TGTGCCAGCAGTTTACCGGGACAGGGAGGCTCACCCCTCCACTTT.

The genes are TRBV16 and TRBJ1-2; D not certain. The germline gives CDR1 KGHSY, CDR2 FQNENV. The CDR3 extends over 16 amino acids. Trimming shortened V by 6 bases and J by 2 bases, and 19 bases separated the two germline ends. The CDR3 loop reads CASRNGPTRRNYGYTF. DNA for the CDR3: TGTGCCAGCAGGAACGGACCGACACGTAGAAACTATGGCTACACCTTC. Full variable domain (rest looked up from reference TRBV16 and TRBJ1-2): GEEVAQTPKHLVRGEGQKAKLYCAPIKGHSYVFWYQQVLKNEFKFLISFQNENVFDETGMPKERFSAKCLPNSPCSLEIQATKLEDSAVYFCASRNGPTRRNYGYTFGSGTRLTVV.

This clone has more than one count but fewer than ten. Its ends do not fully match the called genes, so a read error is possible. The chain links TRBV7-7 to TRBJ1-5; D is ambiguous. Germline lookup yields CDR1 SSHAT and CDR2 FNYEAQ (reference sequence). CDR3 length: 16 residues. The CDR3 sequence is CASSYPQARWFKPQHF. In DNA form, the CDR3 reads TGTGCTAGCAGCTACCCCCAGGCCCGTTGGTTTAAGCCCCAGCATTTT.

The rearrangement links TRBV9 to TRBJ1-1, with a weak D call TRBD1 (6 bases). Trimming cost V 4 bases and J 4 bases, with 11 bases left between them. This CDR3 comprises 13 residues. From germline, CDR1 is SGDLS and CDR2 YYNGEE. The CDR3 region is CASSSTGTTEAFF. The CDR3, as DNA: TGTGCCAGCAGCTCCACAGGGACCACTGAAGCTTTCTTT.

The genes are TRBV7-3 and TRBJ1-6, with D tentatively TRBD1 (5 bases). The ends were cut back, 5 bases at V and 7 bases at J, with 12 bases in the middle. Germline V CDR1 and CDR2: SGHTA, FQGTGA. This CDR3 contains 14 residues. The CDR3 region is CASSPGTTNSPLHF. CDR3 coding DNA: TGTGCCAGCAGCCCCGGGACTACAAATTCACCCCTCCACTTT.

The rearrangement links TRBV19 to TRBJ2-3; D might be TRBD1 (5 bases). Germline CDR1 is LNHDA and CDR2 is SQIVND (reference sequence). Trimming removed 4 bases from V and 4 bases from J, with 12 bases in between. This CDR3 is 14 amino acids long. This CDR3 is CASSTRQYADTQYF. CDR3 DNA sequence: TGTGCCAGTAGTACCCGACAGTACGCAGATACGCAGTATTTT. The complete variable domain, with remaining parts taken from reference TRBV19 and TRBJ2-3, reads DGGITQSPKYLFRKEGQNVTLSCEQNLNHDAMYWYRQDPGQGLRLIYYSQIVNDFQKGDIAEGYSVSREKKESFPLTVTSAQKNPTAFYLCASSTRQYADTQYFGPGTRLTVL.

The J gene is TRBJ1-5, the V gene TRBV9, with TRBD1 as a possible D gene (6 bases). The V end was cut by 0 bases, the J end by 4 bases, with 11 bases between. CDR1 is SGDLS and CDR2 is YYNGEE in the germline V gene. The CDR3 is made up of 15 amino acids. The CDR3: CASSVGDRPNQPQHF. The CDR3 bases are TGTGCCAGCAGCGTAGGAGACAGGCCGAATCAGCCCCAGCATTTT.

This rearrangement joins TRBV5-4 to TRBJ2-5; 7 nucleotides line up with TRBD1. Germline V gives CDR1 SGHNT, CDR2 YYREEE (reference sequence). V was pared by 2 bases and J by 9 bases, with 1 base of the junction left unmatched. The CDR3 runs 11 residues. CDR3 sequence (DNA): TGTGCCAGCAGCTTCAGGGGGTCCCAGTACTTC. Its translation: CASSFRGSQYF.

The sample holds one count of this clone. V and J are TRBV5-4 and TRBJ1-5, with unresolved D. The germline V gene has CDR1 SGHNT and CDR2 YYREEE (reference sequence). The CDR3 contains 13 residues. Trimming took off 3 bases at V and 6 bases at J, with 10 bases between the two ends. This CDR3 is CASSSGYSQPQHF. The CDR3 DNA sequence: TGTGCCAGCAGCTCAGGCTACAGTCAGCCCCAGCATTTT.

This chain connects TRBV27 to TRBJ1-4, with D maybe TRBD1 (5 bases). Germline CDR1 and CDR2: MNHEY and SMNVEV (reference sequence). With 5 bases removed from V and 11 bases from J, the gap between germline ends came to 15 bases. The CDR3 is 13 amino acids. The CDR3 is CASSPPNRGKLFF. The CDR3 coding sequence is TGTGCCAGCAGTCCCCCCAACCGGGGGAAACTGTTTTTT.

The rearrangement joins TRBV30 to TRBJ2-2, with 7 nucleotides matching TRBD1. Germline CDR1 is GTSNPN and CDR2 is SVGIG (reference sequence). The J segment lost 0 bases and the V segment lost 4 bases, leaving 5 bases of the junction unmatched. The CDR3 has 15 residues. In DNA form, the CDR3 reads TGTGCCTGGATGAAGGGGGCGCCGAACACCGGGGAGCTGTTTTTT. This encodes CAWMKGAPNTGELFF. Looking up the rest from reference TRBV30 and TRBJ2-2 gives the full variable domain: SQTIHQWPATLVQPVGSPLSLECTVEGTSNPNLYWYRQAAGRGLQLLFYSVGIGQISSEVPQNLSASRPQDRQFILSSKKLLLSDSGFYLCAWMKGAPNTGELFFGEGSRLTVL.

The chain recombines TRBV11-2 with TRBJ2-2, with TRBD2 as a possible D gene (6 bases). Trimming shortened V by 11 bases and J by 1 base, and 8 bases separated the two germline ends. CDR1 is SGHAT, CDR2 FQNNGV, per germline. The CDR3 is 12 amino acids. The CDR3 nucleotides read TGTGCCGCGGGAAGGAACACCGGGGAGCTGTTTTTT. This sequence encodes CAAGRNTGELFF.

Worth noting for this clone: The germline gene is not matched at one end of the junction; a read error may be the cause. This CDR3 reads CASSVAGATNEKLFF. The CDR3 coding sequence is TGTGCCAGCAGCGTAGCGGGAGCAACTAATGAAAAACTGTTTTTT. The chain uses TRBV7-6 and TRBJ1-4; D is undetermined. The CDR3 length is 15 residues. Germline loops: CDR1 SGHVS, CDR2 FNYEAQ. Filled out from reference TRBV7-6 and TRBJ1-4, the complete variable domain reads GAGVSQSPRYKVTKRGQDVALRCDPISGHVSLYWYRQALGQGPEFLTYFNYEAQQDKSGLPNDRFSAERPEGSISTLTIQRTEQRDSAMYRCASSVAGATNEKLFFGSGTQLSVL.

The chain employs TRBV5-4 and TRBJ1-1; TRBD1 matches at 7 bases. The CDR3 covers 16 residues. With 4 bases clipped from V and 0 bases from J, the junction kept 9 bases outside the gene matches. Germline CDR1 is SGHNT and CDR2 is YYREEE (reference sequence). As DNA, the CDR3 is TGTGCCAGCAGCAGAGGAGGGGGCTCGATGAACACTGAAGCTTTCTTT. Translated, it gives CASSRGGGSMNTEAFF.

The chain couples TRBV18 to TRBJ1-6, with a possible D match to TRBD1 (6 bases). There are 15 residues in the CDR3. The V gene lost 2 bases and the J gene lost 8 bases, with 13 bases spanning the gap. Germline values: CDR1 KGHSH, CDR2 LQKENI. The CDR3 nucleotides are TGTGCCAGCTCACCAGACAGGTTACCTTATTCACCCCTCCACTTT. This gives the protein CASSPDRLPYSPLHF.